This T cell receptor beta chain stems from a study of blood T cell repertoires in COVID-19. Study as a whole: Whether acute or convalescent, the COVID-19 samples came from the United States, Italy and Spain. T cells, B-cell-depleted T cells, or PBMCs provided the cDNA or gDNA that served as material.

There are 16 residues in the CDR3. The V gene's germline CDR1 is MNHEY and CDR2 SMNVEV (reference sequence). V shed 5 bases, J shed 5 bases, and the junction held 11 bases outside the gene matches. As originally analysed: Amplified reference gene primers provided the basis for estimating nucleated cell counts. Using immunoSEQ multiplex PCR, the repertoire was profiled, and TCRdb retains in-frame clones only, with some absent. V, J and clone size are taken as reported in that table, and D and trimming were inferred from the DNA itself. The sample lists around 83,000 clones, 75% to 90% occurring once. The source material was peripheral blood. The J gene is TRBJ2-5, the V gene TRBV27; 10 bases are a match to TRBD2. This sequence was found in a man in his 70s with active or convalescent COVID-19. CDR3 loop: CASSKEPPGLAETQYF. The CDR3 bases are TGTGCCAGCAGTAAGGAGCCACCGGGACTAGCGGAGACCCAGTACTTC.